Following are 9 T cell receptor beta chains from one sample sequenced in a study of technical replicates of blood from a handful of donors. Here immunoSEQ multiplex PCR was the method, and the copy in TCRdb shows in-frame clones only, minus some. The data contain tens of thousands of clones, roughly 95% of them singletons. What was sequenced was T cells isolated from PBMCs. These receptor sequences come from a human donor in good health.

The chain uses TRBV13 and TRBJ2-3; the D is unclear. V was shortened by 5 bases and J by 3 bases, with 9 bases between the two germline ends. The CDR3 extends over 13 amino acids. Looked up from germline, CDR1 is PRHDT and CDR2 is FYEKMQ (reference sequence). In DNA, the CDR3 is TGTGCCAGCAGCCCCCTATCGACAGATACGCAGTATTTT. It encodes CASSPLSTDTQYF.

This clone has a handful of counts. J is TRBJ1-3 and V is TRBV9; the D is unclear. Germline assignment: CDR1 SGDLS and CDR2 YYNGEE. The ends were cut back, 0 bases at V and 0 bases at J, with 13 bases in the middle. The CDR3 consists of 17 residues. CDR3 in DNA: TGTGCCAGCAGCGTAGTGGCAACAGCCGCCTCTGGAAACACCATATATTTT. Amino acids: CASSVVATAASGNTIYF.

This rearrangement joins TRBV9 to TRBJ1-4; 10 nucleotides match TRBD1. Per the germline V gene, CDR1 is SGDLS and CDR2 is YYNGEE. There are 15 residues in the CDR3. The trim removed 6 bases at V and 5 bases at J, leaving 7 bases unmatched. The CDR3 nucleotides are TGTGCCAGCACCCGACAGGGGGCTTTGAATGAAAAACTGTTTTTT. It is translated as CASTRQGALNEKLFF.

V is TRBV2 and J is TRBJ2-7; 8 bases map to TRBD2. The CDR3 spans 13 residues. CDR1 and CDR2 (germline): SNHLY, FYNNEI. V trimming: 9 bases; J trimming: 7 bases; junction bases outside the gene matches: 11. The CDR3 here is CARESSGVEEQYF. The CDR3 region has the DNA TGTGCCAGAGAAAGTAGCGGGGTGGAGGAGCAGTACTTC.

The chain carries TRBV19 and TRBJ2-1, with TRBD2 matching over 9 bases. The V segment lost 4 bases and the J segment 6 bases; nucleotides outside the gene matches: 4. CDR1 is LNHDA and CDR2 is SQIVND in the germline V gene (reference sequence). The CDR3 length is 14 residues. The CDR3 spells CASSTGLAANEQFF. CDR3 nucleotide sequence: TGTGCCAGTAGTACGGGACTAGCAGCCAATGAGCAGTTCTTC.

This chain links TRBV29-1 with TRBJ2-7; 9 bases match TRBD1. Germline lookup yields CDR1 SQVTM and CDR2 ANQGSEA. V trimming: 5 bases; J trimming: 0 bases; junction bases outside the gene matches: 11. The CDR3 has 16 residues. The CDR3 here is CSVLGGTGTSSYEQYF. The CDR3, as DNA: TGCAGCGTTTTGGGCGGGACAGGGACGAGCTCCTACGAGCAGTACTTC.

J is TRBJ1-1 and V is TRBV9; 10 nucleotides align to TRBD1. This CDR3 region has 13 residues. From germline, CDR1 is SGDLS and CDR2 YYNGEE. J gave up 8 bases and V 4 bases, and 5 bases lay outside the gene matches. CDR3 nucleotide sequence: TGTGCCAGCAGCCTAAGGGGACAGGGGGAAGCTTTCTTT. Amino acids: CASSLRGQGEAFF.

J is TRBJ1-1 and V is TRBV18; 7 positions agree with TRBD1. Germline V lookup: CDR1 KGHSH, CDR2 LQKENI. The ends lost 6 bases at V and 4 bases at J; junction bases unmatched: 5. The CDR3 has 13 amino acids. The CDR3 coding sequence is TGTGCCAGCTCGGGGGGACAGTTCACTGAAGCTTTCTTT. It is translated as CASSGGQFTEAFF.

The CDR3 DNA reads TGTGCCAGCAGTTTCTCAGACAGGGTTAATGAAAAACTGTTTTTT. Translation gives CASSFSDRVNEKLFF. The V and J genes are TRBV28 and TRBJ1-4; 7 nucleotides match TRBD1. The CDR3 has 15 amino acids. V dropped 3 bases and J dropped 4; count of bases not matched to a gene: 5. Germline V lookup: CDR1 MDHEN, CDR2 SYDVKM.